The T cell receptor (beta chain) described here comes from a study of human T cells and chemical hapten exposure. Notes on the study in general: It was expanded TCRs that formed significantly more large CDR3 similarity clusters than controls did.

Concerning this clonotype itself: The antigen is undetermined.

CDR1 and CDR2 (germline): SEHNR, FQNEAQ (reference sequence). V gave up 5 bases and J gave up 0 bases, with 10 bases separating them. The CDR3 spans 15 residues. Noted time point: patch test 2, 6 weeks after DPC sensitization. Treatment indicated: therapeutic diphenylcyclopropenone sensitization with weekly scalp DPC. MiXCR, applied by TCRdb to the RACE reads, yields one record per CDR3 protein. Here the sample spans about 69,000 distinct CDR3 sequences, about 9.4% being singletons. This TCR derives from a woman aged 45-65 years with alopecia areata. Some clones in this sample may be carry-over from other donors' samples. V and J are TRBV7-9 and TRBJ2-2, with no clear D. The sequenced sample was whole blood, obtained in connection with sensitization to the hapten diphenylcyclopropenone (DPC). CDR3 sequence reads: CASSQRTTNTGELFF. The CDR3 DNA reads as TGTGCCAGCAGCCAACGGACGACGAACACCGGGGAGCTGTTTTTT.